The T cell receptor (beta chain) described here comes from a study of CD4+ T cells in melanoma. Study-wide results and caveats: A reported correlation linked neoantigen-specific CD4+ T cells to CD8+, macrophage and B cell function. Diverse differentiation states were reported for melanoma neoantigen-specific CD4+ T cells.

Sequencing was performed with immunoSEQ multiplex PCR; in TCRdb, only in-frame clones are kept and a portion is missing. The table shows about 18,000 clones, with approximately 81% occurring only once. Turning to this clone: The antigen remains undetermined.

Looked up from germline, CDR1 is SGHVS and CDR2 is FNYEAQ. With 0 bases removed from V and 3 bases from J, the gap between germline ends came to 9 bases. The CDR3 runs 14 residues. Source material: cells from a culture (not recorded whether cultured in vitro). This TCR came from a human donor with melanoma. This sequence joins TRBV7-6 and TRBJ2-7; a possible D gene is TRBD1 (6 bases). CDR3 nucleotide sequence: TGTGCCAGCAGCTTAGCTGGGGGCGACTACGAGCAGTACTTC. Amino acids: CASSLAGGDYEQYF. Variable domain in full (rest from reference TRBV7-6 and TRBJ2-7): GAGVSQSPRYKVTKRGQDVALRCDPISGHVSLYWYRQALGQGPEFLTYFNYEAQQDKSGLPNDRFSAERPEGSISTLTIQRTEQRDSAMYRCASSLAGGDYEQYFGPGTRLTVT.